This T cell receptor beta chain stems from a study of shared clonotypes between healthy human individuals. On the study more broadly: Researchers assigned three CD4 naive, three CD4 memory, two CD8 naive and one CD8 memory plate to each donor.

Regarding the study as a whole: When naive CD4 clonotypes were compared across several donors, around 4.6% were shared. The study generally estimated greater richness for naive than memory subsets.

A remark on this clone: Its matching antigen is unknown.

Germline CDR1 SGHNT, CDR2 YYREEE (reference sequence). V lost 5 bases to trimming and J lost 2 bases, with 20 bases between them. The CDR3 consists of 17 residues. Some clones are missing from TCRdb's copy, which holds only in-frame ones; the method was immunoSEQ multiplex PCR. The table lists over a million clones, approximately 97% of them singletons. This clonotype was sampled from a man between 25 and 39 years old in good health. The rearrangement joins TRBV5-4 to TRBJ2-1; tentative D call: TRBD1 (5 bases). Sequenced input: naive CD4+ T cells sorted from blood. Subset specified: CD45RA+ positively selected. The CDR3 loop reads CASSTPQGAIPYNEQFF. The CDR3 nucleotides are TGTGCCAGCAGTACGCCTCAGGGCGCTATCCCCTACAATGAGCAGTTCTTC.